This T cell receptor beta chain appears in the sequencing data of a study of beta chain features in type 1 diabetes. CDR3 length equals 13 residues. V dropped 6 bases and J dropped 2 bases, with 10 bases sitting between them. Looked up from germline, CDR1 is MNHEY and CDR2 is SVGAGI. Expressed TCRB transcripts were sequenced after all isolated RNA was converted to cDNA. The table came from immunoSEQ multiplex PCR; TCRdb's copy has only in-frame clones and leaves some out. The profile shows about 470,000 clones, approximately 28% of them singletons. This TCR was recovered from a man aged 18 to 35 in good health. The genes are TRBV6-5 and TRBJ2-5; no clear D. The sample was naive CD4+ T cells from blood. The CDR3 DNA follows: TGTGCCAGCAGCAGGACGGTTCAAGAGACCCAGTACTTC. Its translation is CASSRTVQETQYF.